The 11 T cell receptor beta chains given below trace back to one sample, sequenced in a study of blood T cell repertoires in COVID-19. TCRdb's table, derived via immunoSEQ multiplex PCR, lists solely in-frame clones and lacks some. The table includes under 200,000 clones, about 86% detected once. The sample was peripheral blood. These receptors came from a man in his thirties or forties with active or convalescent COVID-19.

This sequence joins TRBV6-2 or TRBV6-3 and TRBJ1-2; 10 nucleotides match TRBD1. Germline assignment: CDR1 MNHEY and CDR2 SVGEGT. Trimming took 6 bases from V and 7 from J; bases not matched to a gene: 8. The CDR3 is 14 residues long. CDR3 sequence reads: CASSPGTGVGGYTF. CDR3 nucleotides: TGTGCCAGCAGCCCCGGGACAGGGGTAGGTGGCTACACCTTC.

The V and J genes are TRBV13 and TRBJ1-2, with no clear D. The CDR3 runs 17 residues. V lost 2 bases and J lost 2, with 18 bases in between. Germline V gene data show CDR1 as PRHDT and CDR2 as FYEKMQ (reference sequence). CDR3 residues: CASSLLGHIPGNYGYTF. In DNA form, the CDR3 reads TGTGCCAGCAGCTTACTGGGTCACATTCCGGGAAACTATGGCTACACCTTC.

This clone occurred once. V and J are TRBV6-5 and TRBJ2-7; 11 bases fit TRBD2. The CDR3 is made up of 16 amino acids. Germline V gene data show CDR1 as MNHEY and CDR2 as SVGAGI. V lost 4 bases to trimming and J lost 0 bases; unmatched junction nucleotides: 5. The chain's CDR3 is CASSSLAGGSSYEQYF. CDR3 sequence (DNA): TGTGCCAGCAGTTCTTTAGCGGGAGGGAGCTCCTACGAGCAGTACTTC.

This clone showed up just a few times. The chain is built from TRBV5-1 and TRBJ1-1, with D possibly matching TRBD1 (6 bases). Deletions cut 5 bases from V and 3 bases from J, with 11 bases between. CDR3 length equals 13 residues. Germline V gene data show CDR1 as SGHRS and CDR2 as YFSETQ. The CDR3 loop reads CASRGDTYTEAFF. The CDR3 DNA follows: TGCGCCAGCAGGGGGGACACCTACACTGAAGCTTTCTTT. Supplemented by reference TRBV5-1 and TRBJ1-1, the full variable domain reads KAGVTQTPRYLIKTRGQQVTLSCSPISGHRSVSWYQQTPGQGLQFLFEYFSETQRNKGNFPGRFSGRQFSNSRSEMNVSTLELGDSALYLCASRGDTYTEAFFGQGTRLTVV.

The chain combines TRBV9 with TRBJ1-2; the D gene is possibly TRBD1 (6 bases). The germline V and J ends were trimmed by 1 base and 5 bases, with 15 bases remaining between them. Germline-derived CDR1 and CDR2 are SGDLS and YYNGEE. CDR3 length: 15 residues. CDR3 sequence reads: CASSVRGQLLYGYTF. In DNA form, the CDR3 reads TGTGCCAGCAGCGTACGCGGACAGTTACTTTATGGCTACACCTTC. Full variable domain (outside the CDR3, taken from reference TRBV9 and TRBJ1-2): DSGVTQTPKHLITATGQRVTLRCSPRSGDLSVYWYQQSLDQGLQFLIQYYNGEERAKGNILERFSAQQFPDLHSELNLSSLELGDSALYFCASSVRGQLLYGYTFGSGTRLTVV.

This rearrangement joins TRBV13 to TRBJ2-2; 10 bases match TRBD2. CDR1 is PRHDT and CDR2 is FYEKMQ in the germline V gene (reference sequence). With 2 bases clipped from V and 0 bases from J, the junction kept 6 bases outside the gene matches. CDR3 length: 18 amino acids. CDR3 bases: TGTGCCAGCAGCTTACACCTAGCGGGGGCCCCGAACACCGGGGAGCTGTTTTTT. Its translation is CASSLHLAGAPNTGELFF.

The rearrangement uses TRBV30 and TRBJ1-2; the D is unclear. Germline V gene data show CDR1 as GTSNPN and CDR2 as SVGIG (reference sequence). Trimming took off 3 bases at V and 4 bases at J, with 15 bases between the two ends. The CDR3 is made up of 14 amino acids. The CDR3 loop is CAWSRANEGYGYTF. CDR3 bases: TGTGCCTGGAGCCGGGCAAACGAGGGCTATGGCTACACCTTC.

V and J are TRBV20-1 and TRBJ1-1; 8 positions match TRBD1. Germline V CDR1 and CDR2: DFQATT, SNEGSKA (reference sequence). This CDR3 comprises 11 residues. Trimming cost V 6 bases and J 11 bases; bases outside gene matches: 8. The CDR3 sequence: CSARRTGNAFF. The CDR3 DNA follows: TGCAGTGCCCGGAGGACAGGGAACGCTTTCTTT.

This clone is a singleton in its sample. The rearrangement links TRBV3-1 (or the pseudogene TRBV3-2) to TRBJ1-1; TRBD1 aligns across 10 bases. The germline V gene encodes CDR1 LGHDT and CDR2 YNNKEL (reference sequence). This CDR3 is 14 amino acids long. J was trimmed by 6 bases and V by 6 bases; bases with no gene match: 7. The CDR3 reads CASSFGQGGSEAFF. The DNA of the CDR3 is TGTGCCAGCAGTTTCGGACAGGGGGGCTCTGAAGCTTTCTTT.

This chain links TRBV5-4 with TRBJ2-7; 10 nucleotides agree with TRBD1. CDR3 length: 14 amino acids. V lost 5 bases to trimming and J lost 6 bases; unmatched junction nucleotides: 8. Germline CDR1 reads SGHNT; CDR2 reads YYREEE (reference sequence). In DNA form, the CDR3 reads TGTGCCAGCAGACGGGACAGGGGCACCGTCGAGCAGTACGTC. Amino acid sequence: CASRRDRGTVEQYV.

This clone was observed a single time. CDR3 nucleotide sequence: TGTGCCACCAGCAGCCGACAGGGTCCCACAGATACGCAGTATTTT. Amino acid sequence: CATSSRQGPTDTQYF. The gene calls are TRBV15 and TRBJ2-3, with TRBD1 matching over 7 bases. The CDR3 runs 15 residues. The germline V gene has CDR1 LNHNV and CDR2 YYDKDF (reference sequence). Unmatched junction bases numbered 5, after V lost 3 bases and J lost 2 bases.